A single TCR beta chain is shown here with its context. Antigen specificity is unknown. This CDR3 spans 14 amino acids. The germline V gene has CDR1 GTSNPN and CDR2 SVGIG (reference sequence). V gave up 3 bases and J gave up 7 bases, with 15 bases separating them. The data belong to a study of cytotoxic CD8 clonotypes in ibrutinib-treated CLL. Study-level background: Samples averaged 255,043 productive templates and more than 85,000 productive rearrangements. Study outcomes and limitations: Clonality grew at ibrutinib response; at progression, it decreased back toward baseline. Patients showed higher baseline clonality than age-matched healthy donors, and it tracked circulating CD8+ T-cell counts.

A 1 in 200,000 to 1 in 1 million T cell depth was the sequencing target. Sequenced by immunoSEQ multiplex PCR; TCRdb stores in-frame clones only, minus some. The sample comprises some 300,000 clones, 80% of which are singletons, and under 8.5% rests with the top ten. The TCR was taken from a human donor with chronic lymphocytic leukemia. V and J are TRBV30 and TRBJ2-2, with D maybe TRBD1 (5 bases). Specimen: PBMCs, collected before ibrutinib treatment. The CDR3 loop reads CAWRWGYASGELFF. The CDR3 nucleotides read TGTGCCTGGAGATGGGGCTACGCTAGCGGGGAGCTGTTTTTT.